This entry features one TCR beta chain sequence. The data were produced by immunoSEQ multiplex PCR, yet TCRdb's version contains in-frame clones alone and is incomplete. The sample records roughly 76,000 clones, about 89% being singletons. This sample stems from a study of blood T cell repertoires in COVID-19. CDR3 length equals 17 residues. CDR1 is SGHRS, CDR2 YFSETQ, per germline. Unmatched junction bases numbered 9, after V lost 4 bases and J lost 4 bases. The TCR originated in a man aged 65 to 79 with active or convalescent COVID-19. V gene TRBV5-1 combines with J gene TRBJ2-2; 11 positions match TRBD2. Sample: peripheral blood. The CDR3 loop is CASSARTSGLGTGELFF. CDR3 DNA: TGCGCCAGCAGCGCCCGGACTAGCGGGCTGGGCACCGGGGAGCTGTTTTTT.